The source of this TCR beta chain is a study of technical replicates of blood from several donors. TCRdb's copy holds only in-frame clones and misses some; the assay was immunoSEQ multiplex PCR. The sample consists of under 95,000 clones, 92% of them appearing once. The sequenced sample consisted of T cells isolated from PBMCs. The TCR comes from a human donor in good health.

CDR3 amino acids: CASSRDRSYNEQFF. CDR3 DNA sequence: TGTGCCAGCTCCCGGGACAGAAGTTACAATGAGCAGTTCTTC. The rearrangement joins TRBV5-4 to TRBJ2-1, with TRBD1 matching over 7 bases. This CDR3 is 14 amino acids long. The ends lost 7 bases at V and 4 bases at J; junction bases unmatched: 8. Germline CDR1 SGHNT, CDR2 YYREEE (reference sequence).